This is a list of T cell receptor beta chains from one sample in a study of cytotoxic CD8 clonotypes in ibrutinib-treated CLL. Here immunoSEQ multiplex PCR was the method, and the copy in TCRdb shows in-frame clones only, minus some. Of 60,000 to 95,000 clones detected, approximately 87% appear once; the ten largest clones hold less than 40%. The sequenced sample was PBMCs, obtained after 24 months of ibrutinib treatment. These receptors came from a human donor with chronic lymphocytic leukemia. Both conserved end residues are part of each CDR3. The order of the fields is CDR3 protein, CDR3 DNA, clone size, D gene, J gene, V gene. The D gene is left open where the match is weak. Where a row states a size, it is once, few, many or the class of an expanded clone; other rows omit it.

cdr3_aa: CASSMALGPSEAFF
cdr3_nt: TGTGCCAGTAGTATGGCTCTTGGCCCGAGTGAAGCTTTCTTT
clone_size: -
d_call: -
j_call: TRBJ1-1
v_call: TRBV19

cdr3_aa: CASSLGRTDTQYF
cdr3_nt: TGCGCCAGCAGCCTCGGCAGAACAGATACGCAGTATTTT
clone_size: -
d_call: -
j_call: TRBJ2-3
v_call: TRBV5-1

cdr3_aa: CASSPGGSRTDTQYF
cdr3_nt: TGTGCCAGCAGTCCGGGTGGGAGTCGAACAGATACGCAGTATTTT
clone_size: -
d_call: -
j_call: TRBJ2-3
v_call: TRBV25-1

cdr3_aa: CASGDRENYGYTF
cdr3_nt: TGTGCCAGTGGGGACAGGGAGAACTATGGCTACACCTTC
clone_size: once
d_call: TRBD1
j_call: TRBJ1-2
v_call: TRBV9

cdr3_aa: CASSRGGATEAFF
cdr3_nt: TGTGCCAGCAGCCGGGGAGGGGCCACTGAAGCTTTCTTT
clone_size: once
d_call: -
j_call: TRBJ1-1
v_call: TRBV11-2

cdr3_aa: CASRRLAGGRNEQFF
cdr3_nt: TGTGCCAGTAGACGCCTTGCGGGAGGTCGCAATGAGCAGTTCTTC
clone_size: -
d_call: TRBD2
j_call: TRBJ2-1
v_call: TRBV19

cdr3_aa: CASSQYPHVADKINYGYTF
cdr3_nt: TGCGCCAGCAGCCAATATCCTCACGTGGCAGATAAAATAAACTATGGCTACACCTTC
clone_size: -
d_call: -
j_call: TRBJ1-2
v_call: TRBV4-1

cdr3_aa: CAISESAGGVQFF
cdr3_nt: TGTGCCATCAGTGAGTCGGCGGGAGGCGTGCAGTTCTTC
clone_size: -
d_call: TRBD2
j_call: TRBJ2-1
v_call: TRBV10-3

cdr3_aa: CASKKSGYQETQYF
cdr3_nt: TGTGCCAGCAAGAAGAGCGGGTACCAAGAGACCCAGTACTTC
clone_size: -
d_call: -
j_call: TRBJ2-5
v_call: TRBV6-1

cdr3_aa: CAWTRLTGLGGYTF
cdr3_nt: TGTGCCTGGACCCGATTGACAGGGCTTGGGGGCTACACCTTC
clone_size: -
d_call: TRBD1
j_call: TRBJ1-2
v_call: TRBV30

cdr3_aa: CASSLESGGVTGELFF
cdr3_nt: TGTGCCAGCAGCTTAGAGTCGGGGGGAGTAACCGGGGAGCTGTTTTTT
clone_size: -
d_call: TRBD2
j_call: TRBJ2-2
v_call: TRBV7-6

cdr3_aa: CASSEARATNEKLFF
cdr3_nt: TGTGCCAGCAGTGAAGCGCGGGCAACTAATGAAAAACTGTTTTTT
clone_size: few
d_call: -
j_call: TRBJ1-4
v_call: TRBV6-1

cdr3_aa: CAWSVRERQYF
cdr3_nt: TGTGCCTGGAGTGTAAGGGAACGGCAGTACTTC
clone_size: once
d_call: -
j_call: TRBJ2-7
v_call: TRBV30

cdr3_aa: CASVRKIASTDTQYF
cdr3_nt: TGTGCCAGCGTTAGAAAAATTGCTAGCACAGATACGCAGTATTTT
clone_size: -
d_call: -
j_call: TRBJ2-3
v_call: TRBV7-2

cdr3_aa: CAIGGDRNQPQHF
cdr3_nt: TGTGCCATCGGGGGGGACCGAAATCAGCCCCAGCATTTT
clone_size: -
d_call: -
j_call: TRBJ1-5
v_call: TRBV10-3

cdr3_aa: CASSLSFGRIYSNQPQHF
cdr3_nt: TGTGCCAGCAGCCTTTCCTTTGGACGGATTTATAGCAATCAGCCCCAGCATTTT
clone_size: -
d_call: -
j_call: TRBJ1-5
v_call: TRBV2

cdr3_aa: CASSPGLAGVGNEQFF
cdr3_nt: TGTGCCAGCAGCCCAGGACTAGCGGGAGTGGGGAATGAGCAGTTCTTC
clone_size: -
d_call: TRBD2
j_call: TRBJ2-1
v_call: TRBV11-2

cdr3_aa: CASSYSLSYTGELFF
cdr3_nt: TGTGCCAGCAGTTACTCGCTAAGCTACACCGGGGAGCTGTTTTTT
clone_size: -
d_call: -
j_call: TRBJ2-2
v_call: TRBV6-6

cdr3_aa: CASSLGGSGTYEQYF
cdr3_nt: TGTGCCAGCAGCTTAGGCGGGAGCGGGACCTACGAGCAGTACTTC
clone_size: medium-sized
d_call: TRBD2
j_call: TRBJ2-7
v_call: TRBV7-9

cdr3_aa: CASSSRDNVVYEQYF
cdr3_nt: TGTGCCAGCAGCTCGCGGGACAACGTCGTTTACGAGCAGTACTTC
clone_size: -
d_call: -
j_call: TRBJ2-7
v_call: TRBV7-2

cdr3_aa: CASRRQSSSYEQYF
cdr3_nt: TGTGCCAGCAGAAGGCAGTCGAGCTCCTACGAGCAGTACTTC
clone_size: -
d_call: -
j_call: TRBJ2-7
v_call: TRBV6-6

cdr3_aa: CASSRGAGLATEQFF
cdr3_nt: TGTGCCAGCAGCCGTGGAGCGGGACTAGCTACTGAGCAGTTCTTC
clone_size: -
d_call: TRBD2
j_call: TRBJ2-1
v_call: TRBV7-9

cdr3_aa: CASSRGGTSGNTIYF
cdr3_nt: TGTGCCAGCAGTAGAGGGGGCACCTCTGGAAACACCATATATTTT
clone_size: -
d_call: TRBD1
j_call: TRBJ1-3
v_call: TRBV27

cdr3_aa: CASSYLGQTTSGANVLTF
cdr3_nt: TGTGCCAGCAGTTACCTTGGGCAGACAACCTCTGGGGCCAACGTCCTGACTTTC
clone_size: -
d_call: -
j_call: TRBJ2-6
v_call: TRBV28

cdr3_aa: CSVKAGFASFTDTQYF
cdr3_nt: TGCAGCGTTAAAGCGGGCTTCGCCTCTTTCACAGATACGCAGTATTTT
clone_size: -
d_call: -
j_call: TRBJ2-3
v_call: TRBV29-1

cdr3_aa: CASSSGTGGTGELFF
cdr3_nt: TGCGCCAGCAGCTCCGGGACAGGGGGTACCGGGGAGCTGTTTTTT
clone_size: -
d_call: TRBD1
j_call: TRBJ2-2
v_call: TRBV5-1

cdr3_aa: CASSLGQEETQYF
cdr3_nt: TGCGCCAGCAGTCTAGGACAAGAAGAGACCCAGTACTTC
clone_size: many
d_call: -
j_call: TRBJ2-5
v_call: TRBV5-1

cdr3_aa: CASSVATSDTSGELFF
cdr3_nt: TGTGCCAGCAGCGTAGCTACCTCTGACACCAGCGGGGAGCTGTTTTTT
clone_size: -
d_call: -
j_call: TRBJ2-2
v_call: TRBV9

cdr3_aa: CASSLSGGVEQYF
cdr3_nt: TGTGCCAGCAGCTTATCGGGCGGTGTCGAGCAGTACTTC
clone_size: -
d_call: -
j_call: TRBJ2-7
v_call: TRBV11-2